One sample yielded the 22 T cell receptor beta chains listed below, sequenced in a study of a mutant IDH1 vaccine in newly diagnosed glioma. These TCRs' antigens remain unknown. Time point noted: week 11, during vaccination. Vaccine doses each comprised 300 ug of mutant IDH1 20-mer peptide, with topical imiquimod. Generated by immunoSEQ multiplex PCR, the TCRdb table keeps only in-frame clones and is missing some. Of some 120,000 clones listed, roughly 78% were seen once; the top ten hold less than 7%. Sequenced here: PBMCs, sampled from a glioma patient whose treatment included an IDH1 peptide vaccine. All receptors come from a man aged 40-49 years with glioma.

V usage is TRBV29-1 and J usage is TRBJ2-5; TRBD2 agrees at 9 bases. J gave up 4 bases and V 6 bases, and 6 bases lay outside the gene matches. Per the germline V gene, CDR1 is SQVTM and CDR2 is ANQGSEA. The CDR3 has 13 amino acids. CDR3 nucleotide sequence: TGCAGCGTGAGCGGGGGGCTTACAGAGACCCAGTACTTC. Residues: CSVSGGLTETQYF.

Comment on this clone: This same CDR3 is encoded by further DNA sequences in the sample. This chain uses TRBV15 with TRBJ2-7; the D is unclear. Trimming took 0 bases from V and 0 from J, leaving 9 bases between them. Germline lookup yields CDR1 LNHNV and CDR2 YYDKDF (reference sequence). The CDR3 is 15 amino acids. CDR3 sequence: CATSRDRPGSYEQYF. The CDR3 bases are TGTGCCACCAGCAGAGATCGGCCGGGCTCCTACGAGCAGTACTTC.

The chain is built from TRBV29-1 and TRBJ2-7; 8 bases align to TRBD1. CDR1 and CDR2 from the germline V gene are SQVTM and ANQGSEA. The CDR3 has 14 amino acids. V lost 5 bases, J lost 3 bases, and 9 bases stayed unmatched. The CDR3 reads CSVKFGQGFYEQYF. CDR3 sequence (DNA): TGCAGCGTTAAGTTCGGACAGGGATTCTACGAGCAGTACTTC.

The V gene is TRBV4-2, the J gene TRBJ2-7, with TRBD2 identical over 9 bases. Looked up from germline, CDR1 is LGHNA and CDR2 is YNFKEQ. This CDR3 is 17 amino acids long. V gave up 2 bases and J gave up 3 bases; unmatched junction bases: 11. CDR3 coding DNA: TGTGCCAGCAGCCAATCCTTAATAGCGGGAGAGCACTACGAGCAGTACTTC. Translating gives CASSQSLIAGEHYEQYF.

This chain uses TRBV13 with TRBJ1-2; D gene uncertain. V dropped 0 bases and J dropped 6 bases, with 11 bases sitting between them. This CDR3 contains 14 residues. Germline CDR1 is PRHDT and CDR2 is FYEKMQ (reference sequence). The CDR3 loop is CASSLGPRRDGYTF. CDR3 DNA: TGTGCCAGCAGCTTAGGCCCAAGGAGGGATGGCTACACCTTC.

Here the CDR3 reads CASSPGKVYGYTF. The DNA of the CDR3 is TGTGCCAGCTCGCCGGGGAAAGTCTATGGCTACACCTTC. This chain connects TRBV18 to TRBJ1-2; D is unclear. The CDR3 runs to 13 residues. Trimming took 6 bases from V and 4 from J, leaving 12 bases between them. Germline V CDR1 and CDR2: KGHSH, LQKENI.

J is TRBJ2-5 and V is TRBV11-2; no definite D call. Trimming cost V 3 bases and J 0 bases, with 5 bases left between them. This CDR3 comprises 13 residues. Germline CDR1 and CDR2: SGHAT and FQNNGV. This chain's CDR3 is CASSFGHQETQYF. CDR3 DNA: TGTGCCAGCAGCTTCGGCCACCAAGAGACCCAGTACTTC.

This chain uses TRBV29-1 with TRBJ1-1, with 7 bases fitting TRBD1. This CDR3 is built from 14 residues. Germline V gene sequence: CDR1 SQVTM, CDR2 ANQGSEA. V was pared by 7 bases and J by 4 bases, with 12 bases of the junction left unmatched. CDR3 in DNA: TGCAGCGCAACACCCTCAGGGGGGCTCACTGAAGCTTTCTTT. Translated: CSATPSGGLTEAFF.

This chain joins TRBV7-2 and TRBJ2-2; 8 nucleotides agree with TRBD1. CDR1 and CDR2 (germline): SGHTA, FQGNSA. V was clipped by 5 bases and J by 7 bases; unmatched bases: 12. This CDR3 has 16 amino acids. For the CDR3, the DNA is TGTGCCAGCAGCCCACGGTTAGGACAGGGTAACGGGGAGCTGTTTTTT. Translating gives CASSPRLGQGNGELFF.

The chain couples TRBV28 to TRBJ1-6, with D possibly TRBD1 on 5 matching bases. Trimming stripped 6 bases from V and 3 bases from J, with 9 bases between. The length of the CDR3 is 14 residues. CDR1 is MDHEN and CDR2 is SYDVKM in the germline V gene. CDR3 protein: CASSPGLYNSPLHF. The CDR3 nucleotides read TGTGCCAGCAGCCCGGGACTCTATAATTCACCCCTCCACTTT.

The chain uses TRBV7-3 and TRBJ1-2, with D uncertain. V lost 4 bases, J lost 8 bases, and 17 bases lay in between. From germline, CDR1 is SGHTA and CDR2 FQGTGA. The CDR3 is 14 residues long. The CDR3: CASSSTPGKGGYTF. In DNA, the CDR3 is TGTGCCAGCAGCTCGACTCCGGGCAAGGGAGGCTACACCTTC.

This clone was seen a single time. The rearrangement links TRBV6-5 to TRBJ2-7; D might be TRBD1 (5 bases). Trimming stripped 6 bases from V and 0 bases from J, with 15 bases between. CDR3 length equals 15 residues. Per the germline V gene, CDR1 is MNHEY and CDR2 is SVGAGI. Here the CDR3 DNA reads TGTGCCAGCAGACGCGACTCAGGGCCCTCCTACGAGCAGTACTTC. Protein sequence: CASRRDSGPSYEQYF.

The chain employs TRBV4-3 and TRBJ2-2; 8 bases align to TRBD2. CDR3 length: 20 amino acids. Germline trimming cut 1 base from V and 0 bases from J; bases unmatched to any gene: 13. From germline, CDR1 is LGHNA and CDR2 YSLEER. CDR3 sequence (DNA): TGCGCCAGCAGCCAAGTGTGGGGGCTAGCGGGTCGAACGAACACCGGGGAGCTGTTTTTT. This encodes CASSQVWGLAGRTNTGELFF.

This clone was detected once. V usage is TRBV11-2 and J usage is TRBJ1-2, with 9 bases fitting TRBD1. The CDR3 runs 15 residues. V lost 5 bases and J lost 2; bases outside the gene matches: 6. Germline V gives CDR1 SGHAT, CDR2 FQNNGV. CDR3 sequence reads: CASSRTGVLNYGYTF. As DNA, the CDR3 is TGTGCCAGCAGCCGGACAGGGGTTTTAAACTATGGCTACACCTTC. Variable domain in full (rest from reference TRBV11-2 and TRBJ1-2): EAGVAQSPRYKIIEKRQSVAFWCNPISGHATLYWYQQILGQGPKLLIQFQNNGVVDDSQLPKDRFSAERLKGVDSTLKIQPAKLEDSAVYLCASSRTGVLNYGYTFGSGTRLTVV.

The chain recombines TRBV11-1 with TRBJ1-2; 7 nucleotides agree with TRBD1. The CDR3 contains 11 residues. Germline lookup yields CDR1 SGHAT and CDR2 FQDESV (reference sequence). V was clipped by 5 bases and J by 7 bases; unmatched bases: 1. CDR3 in amino acids: CASSHRGGYTF. CDR3 bases: TGTGCCAGCAGCCACAGGGGTGGCTACACCTTC.

This chain connects TRBV4-3 to TRBJ2-2, with 9 bases fitting TRBD2. Germline V gene data show CDR1 as LGHNA and CDR2 as YSLEER. V dropped 1 base and J dropped 5; count of bases not matched to a gene: 8. The CDR3 sequence is 17 residues long. The CDR3 sequence: CASSQAAGAGGTGELFF. The CDR3 DNA reads as TGCGCCAGCAGCCAAGCGGCCGGGGCGGGAGGGACCGGGGAGCTGTTTTTT.

The chain employs TRBV9 and TRBJ2-7; 8 nucleotides align to TRBD1. With 4 bases clipped from V and 3 bases from J, the junction kept 6 bases outside the gene matches. This CDR3 is 14 amino acids long. Per the germline V gene, CDR1 is SGDLS and CDR2 is YYNGEE. DNA for the CDR3: TGTGCCAGCAGCCCTTGGACAGGGCACTACGAGCAGTACTTC. Translating it yields CASSPWTGHYEQYF.

This chain joins TRBV29-1 and TRBJ2-1; D might be TRBD1 (6 bases). Trimming stripped 4 bases from V and 0 bases from J, with 13 bases between. This CDR3 comprises 15 residues. Looked up from germline, CDR1 is SQVTM and CDR2 is ANQGSEA. Written as DNA, the CDR3 is TGCAGCGTTGTGGGCGACAGGAGCTCCTACAATGAGCAGTTCTTC. Its translation is CSVVGDRSSYNEQFF.

This clone was recorded a few times. This chain connects TRBV5-1 to TRBJ2-1; 9 bases are a match to TRBD2. Trimming at V came to 1 base and at J to 7 bases, leaving 9 bases not matched to a gene. The CDR3 is made up of 16 amino acids. Germline CDR1 SGHRS, CDR2 YFSETQ. Here the CDR3 reads CASSLWLAGSGNEQFF. In nucleotides, the CDR3 is TGCGCCAGCAGCTTGTGGCTAGCGGGAAGTGGAAATGAGCAGTTCTTC. Drawing the rest from reference TRBV5-1 and TRBJ2-1, the complete variable domain is KAGVTQTPRYLIKTRGQQVTLSCSPISGHRSVSWYQQTPGQGLQFLFEYFSETQRNKGNFPGRFSGRQFSNSRSEMNVSTLELGDSALYLCASSLWLAGSGNEQFFGPGTRLTVL.

CDR3 region: CASTRPGDLYEQYF. The CDR3 region has the DNA TGTGCCAGCACCAGACCGGGAGACCTCTACGAGCAGTACTTC. The chain recombines TRBV11-2 with TRBJ2-7; TRBD2 might be the D (6 bases). CDR1 and CDR2 (germline): SGHAT, FQNNGV. The CDR3 spans 14 residues. V lost 7 bases, J lost 3 bases, and 16 bases lay in between.

J is TRBJ1-6 and V is TRBV5-4, with D unclear. Germline loops: CDR1 SGHNT, CDR2 YYREEE (reference sequence). The CDR3 length is 15 residues. Between the trimmed V and J ends, which lost 0 bases and 13 bases, there was a span of 17 bases. The CDR3 DNA is TGTGCCAGCAGCTTGGGCGGACCCATGCCTTCGCCCCTCCACTTT. Amino acids: CASSLGGPMPSPLHF.

The CDR3 loop reads CASGGLAGGTDTQYF. CDR3 nucleotides: TGCGCCAGCGGGGGACTAGCGGGGGGCACAGATACGCAGTATTTT. This chain uses TRBV4-3 with TRBJ2-3, with 14 bases that match TRBD2. Germline trimming cut 8 bases from V and 1 base from J; bases unmatched to any gene: 2. The CDR3 loop spans 15 amino acids. CDR1 is LGHNA and CDR2 is YSLEER in the germline V gene.